Sequencing of this TCR beta chain was carried out in a study of T cell repertoires in cytomegalovirus infection. Whole-study context: Public signatures in TCR beta pointed to CMV infection and matching HLA type. Study conclusions and caveats: Across the ex vivo response, the dominant clonotypes were HLA-C-restricted CMV-specific TCR beta clonotypes.

Concerning this clonotype: Its antigen remains unknown.

The V end was cut by 0 bases, the J end by 2 bases, with 12 bases between. Germline assignment: CDR1 LNHNV and CDR2 YYDKDF (reference sequence). The CDR3 covers 16 residues. TCRdb reprocessed the reads via MiXCR and lists one record per CDR3 protein. The table shows fewer than 300,000 distinct CDR3 sequences, with over 20% occurring only once. The clonotype was recovered from a human donor in good health (CMV status not recorded). Some clones in this sample may be carry-over from other donors' samples. The sample taken for sequencing was PBMCs. This chain joins TRBV15 and TRBJ2-3, with a weak D call TRBD2 (7 bases). The CDR3 region has the DNA TGTGCCACCAGCAGAGATCGGGGGGCGCACACAGATACGCAGTATTTT. Translation gives CATSRDRGAHTDTQYF.